A selection of T cell receptor beta chains follows, all from one sample in a study of vaccination and CD4 T cells after COVID-19. TCRdb recomputed calls from the PCR reads with MiXCR, one row per CDR3 protein. This table has 9,500 to 15,000 distinct CDR3 sequences, around two fifths appearing once. The antigens of these receptors remain unknown. What was sequenced was cultured CD4+ T cells from blood. The origin of the receptors is a human donor with COVID-19. CDR3s include the opening cysteine and the closing phenylalanine or tryptophan. A D gene is named only where the DNA matches it firmly. Part of the rows lack a size; the others show once, few, many or a class for expanded clones.

V,size,J,length,D,DNA,CDR3
TRBV29-1,.,TRBJ2-1,11,.,TGCAGCGTTGAGTCTTACAATGAGCAGTTCTTC,CSVESYNEQFF
TRBV7-9,.,TRBJ1-1,16,.,TGTGCCAGCAGCCCCACGAGACAGCGACTGAACACTGAAGCTTTCTTT,CASSPTRQRLNTEAFF
TRBV11-2,.,TRBJ2-5,14,.,TGTGCCAGCAGCTTAGTCGGAGGGGGCCAGACCCAGTACTTC,CASSLVGGGQTQYF
TRBV6-5,.,TRBJ1-2,14,TRBD1,TGTGCCAGCAGTTCCATTACAGGGGGGTATGGCTACACCTTC,CASSSITGGYGYTF
TRBV6-5,.,TRBJ1-5,15,.,TGTGCCAGCAGTTACACTCAGGGGAAGGGGCAGCCCCAGCATTTT,CASSYTQGKGQPQHF
TRBV19,.,TRBJ2-7,12,.,TGTGCCAGCTCGGGACTTTCCTACGAGCAGTACTTC,CASSGLSYEQYF
TRBV6-1,.,TRBJ1-5,16,.,TGTGCCAGCAGTGGAGCGGGACGGGATAGCAATCAGCCCCAGCATTTT,CASSGAGRDSNQPQHF
TRBV5-1,.,TRBJ1-2,16,TRBD1,TGCGCCAGCAGCTCCGGGACAGGTGCTTCACGAGGTGGCTACACCTTC,CASSSGTGASRGGYTF
TRBV18,medium-sized,TRBJ2-7,14,.,TGTGCCAGCTCACTCAACCCTGGGGACGTCGAGCAGTACTTC,CASSLNPGDVEQYF
TRBV18,few,TRBJ1-1,15,TRBD1,TGTGCCAGCTCAACCGGGACAGGGGGTGACACTGAAGCTTTCTTT,CASSTGTGGDTEAFF
TRBV28,.,TRBJ2-2,15,.,TGTGCCAGCAGTTCTCAGCACCTGAACACCGGGGAGCTGTTTTTT,CASSSQHLNTGELFF
TRBV6-1,.,TRBJ1-1,17,.,TGTGCCAGCAGTAGGATATCAGGGGTCGCTGGGAACACTGAAGCTTTCTTT,CASSRISGVAGNTEAFF
TRBV19,.,TRBJ2-7,15,TRBD1,TGTGCCAGTAGTATGCACGGACAGGGTCTCTACGAGCAGTACTTC,CASSMHGQGLYEQYF
TRBV20-1,.,TRBJ2-7,14,TRBD1,TGCAGTGCTAGAGGGACAGGACCCACCTACGAGCAGTACTTC,CSARGTGPTYEQYF
TRBV19,.,TRBJ1-4,15,.,TGTGCCAGTAGTATTCTGCAGGGAGGGCGTGAAAAACTGTTTTTT,CASSILQGGREKLFF
TRBV6-5,once,TRBJ1-2,13,.,TGTGCCAGCAGTTACCAACAGGGTTATGGCTACACCTTC,CASSYQQGYGYTF
TRBV15,.,TRBJ2-7,14,.,TGTGCCACCAGCAGTTTCGGAGGGAGCTACGAGCAGTACTTC,CATSSFGGSYEQYF
TRBV6-1,.,TRBJ2-2,15,.,TGTGCCAGCAGTCCCCGGCAGACGAACACCGGGGAGCTGTTTTTT,CASSPRQTNTGELFF
TRBV7-9,.,TRBJ2-7,13,.,TGTGCCAGCAGCTTGCAGGGCCGTTACGAGCAGTACTTC,CASSLQGRYEQYF
TRBV20-1,.,TRBJ1-3,11,.,TGCAGTGCAAACTCTGGAAACACCATATATTTT,CSANSGNTIYF
TRBV19,once,TRBJ2-7,13,.,TGTGCCACCGATTCGGGGACCCCCTACGAGCAGTACTTC,CATDSGTPYEQYF
TRBV28,.,TRBJ1-5,16,TRBD1,TGTGCCAGCAGGCTCAGGGGGCAGATGGGCAATCAGCCCCAGCATTTT,CASRLRGQMGNQPQHF
TRBV27,few,TRBJ1-5,15,.,TGTGCCAGCAGTTCCGGGGAGGTGAGCAATCAGCCCCAGCATTTT,CASSSGEVSNQPQHF
TRBV6-2/TRBV6-3,.,TRBJ1-4,13,.,TGTGCCAGCAGCCGCCGGGGTGATGAAAAACTGTTTTTT,CASSRRGDEKLFF
TRBV5-1,few,TRBJ1-2,18,TRBD1,TGCGCCAGCAGACCGACAGGGGGGAATGTCCCGACTTTGAATGGCTACACCTTC,CASRPTGGNVPTLNGYTF
TRBV24-1,few,TRBJ1-5,17,.,TGTGCCACCAGTGTCGGGGTCGGGGATAGCGGCAATCAGCCCCAGCATTTT,CATSVGVGDSGNQPQHF
TRBV6-1,.,TRBJ2-2,17,.,TGTGCCAGCACCCGGGGTAGCGGTTTTCGGGACACCGGGGAGCTGTTTTTT,CASTRGSGFRDTGELFF
TRBV24-1,.,TRBJ1-2,13,.,TGTGCCACCAGACATGTTATAGGGGATGGCTACACCTTC,CATRHVIGDGYTF
TRBV5-6,.,TRBJ2-5,13,.,TGTGCCAGCGCGGGACAGATGAAAGAGACCCAGTACTTC,CASAGQMKETQYF
TRBV6-4,.,TRBJ2-3,15,TRBD1,TGTGCCAGCAGCCTGGTTAAAGGGGGCATGGATACGCAGTATTTT,CASSLVKGGMDTQYF
TRBV10-3,few,TRBJ1-5,14,.,TGTGCCATCAGTGAGGATGGGGGGAGGCAGCCCCAGCATTTT,CAISEDGGRQPQHF
TRBV9,.,TRBJ2-2,13,.,TGTGCCAGCAGCGTAGTTGGCACCGGGGAGCTGTTTTTT,CASSVVGTGELFF
TRBV24-1,.,TRBJ2-2,15,.,TGTGCCACCAGGGCTGGACGGGCGAACACCGGGGAGCTGTTTTTT,CATRAGRANTGELFF
TRBV7-2,few,TRBJ1-2,14,TRBD1,TGTGCCAGCAGCCGACAGGGGGCGGCCTATGGCTACACCTTC,CASSRQGAAYGYTF
TRBV6-4,.,TRBJ2-1,15,TRBD2,TGTGCCAGCAGTCCTCAGGGCGGGGGGGCGTATGAGCAGTTCTTC,CASSPQGGGAYEQFF
TRBV6-1,.,TRBJ2-7,17,TRBD1,TGTGCCAGCAGCAAGGCCCCCCCAGGGGGCGCGAACTACGAGCAGTACTTC,CASSKAPPGGANYEQYF
TRBV11-2,.,TRBJ2-2,15,.,TGTGCCAGCAGCCACCGGGGGACGAACACCGGGGAGCTGTTTTTT,CASSHRGTNTGELFF
TRBV7-2,few,TRBJ1-1,12,.,TGTGCCAGCAGCTTAGGCTTGGCGGGCGCTTTCTTT,CASSLGLAGAFF
TRBV12-3/TRBV12-4,.,TRBJ1-2,14,.,TGTGCCAGCAGTTTGGACAGACGTGACTATGGCTACACCTTC,CASSLDRRDYGYTF
TRBV7-9,.,TRBJ2-4,15,TRBD1,TGTGCCAGCAGCTCTTCCGGGACAGCAAAAAACATTCAGTACTTC,CASSSSGTAKNIQYF
TRBV7-2,.,TRBJ2-6,18,TRBD1,TGTGCCAGCAGCCTAAGGGGACAGGGAAGCTCTGGGGCCAACGTCCTGACTTTC,CASSLRGQGSSGANVLTF
TRBV7-2,.,TRBJ2-3,14,.,TGTGCCAGCAGCTTAGACCAGGGAATAGATACGCAGTATTTT,CASSLDQGIDTQYF
TRBV27,few,TRBJ1-3,16,TRBD1,TGTGCCAGCAGTCGGACAGGCCTGAGCTCTGGAAACACCATATATTTT,CASSRTGLSSGNTIYF
TRBV5-4,few,TRBJ1-2,17,TRBD1,TGTGCCAGCAGCCCACTGGGACAGGGGAAGGATAACTATGGCTACACCTTC,CASSPLGQGKDNYGYTF
TRBV21-1,.,TRBJ2-3,16,.,TGTGCCAGCAGCAAAAAGGTGGAAGGCCCCCCAGATACGCAGTATTTT,CASSKKVEGPPDTQYF
TRBV11-3,few,TRBJ2-7,12,.,TGTGCCAGCAGCTTAGTGCGGGACCAGCAGTACTTC,CASSLVRDQQYF
TRBV20-1,once,TRBJ1-4,15,.,TGCAGTGCTAGAGAGCAGGGATTTGCTAATGAAAAACTGTTTTTT,CSAREQGFANEKLFF
TRBV19,.,TRBJ2-3,13,.,TGTGCCAGCGCGAGGGCAAGCACAGATACGCAGTATTTT,CASARASTDTQYF
TRBV11-1,few,TRBJ2-3,14,.,TGTGCCAGCAGCTTATATCCCCCCACAGATACGCAGTATTTT,CASSLYPPTDTQYF
TRBV27,medium-sized,TRBJ2-3,13,.,TGTGCCAGCAGCCCTCCCTGGGCAGATACGCAGTATTTT,CASSPPWADTQYF
TRBV19,.,TRBJ1-3,12,.,TGTGCCAGTAGTCAACTAGGAAACACCATATATTTT,CASSQLGNTIYF
TRBV7-9,.,TRBJ2-5,16,TRBD2,TGTGCCAGCAGCTTCACGCTAGCGGGGGGAATGGAGACCCAGTACTTC,CASSFTLAGGMETQYF
TRBV18,few,TRBJ1-2,14,.,TGTGCCAGCTCACCATCACGGTTTATGGATGGCTACACCTTC,CASSPSRFMDGYTF
TRBV20-1,few,TRBJ2-7,13,.,TGCAGTGCTGCCCCTGGGGGCGGCTACGAGCAGTACTTC,CSAAPGGGYEQYF